The 20 T cell receptor beta chains in this list originate from one sample, sequenced in a study of human T cells and chemical hapten exposure. MiXCR was run by TCRdb on the RACE reads, yielding one entry per CDR3 protein. The sample carries just over 90,000 distinct CDR3 sequences, approximately 9% recorded once. Time point of the sample: healthy volunteer bleed at 2 weeks. Unfractionated whole blood was the source of the extracted total RNA. Sample: whole blood. These receptors were taken from a female donor in good health. Some clones in this sample may be carry-over from other donors' samples.

This clonotype has a count of ten or more. V and J are TRBV10-3 and TRBJ1-3; the match to TRBD1 covers 10 bases. Germline CDR1 and CDR2: ENHRY and SYGVKD. V lost 7 bases to trimming and J lost 4 bases; unmatched junction nucleotides: 13. The CDR3 is made up of 17 amino acids. The DNA of the CDR3 is TGTGCCATCACCCAAGGGACAGGGGATGCGAGAGGAAACACCATATATTTT. This sequence encodes CAITQGTGDARGNTIYF.

This clonotype appeared many times. The V call is TRBV29-1, the J call TRBJ2-1; TRBD1 agrees at 10 bases. CDR1 and CDR2 (germline): SQVTM, ANQGSEA. Losses at the gene ends were 6 bases for V and 8 bases for J; bases not matched to a gene: 16. CDR3 length equals 16 residues. The CDR3 is CSVNPAGTGVFYEQFF. CDR3 bases: TGCAGCGTGAACCCCGCCGGGACAGGGGTTTTCTATGAGCAGTTCTTC.

Of note for this clonotype: Possible read error: a much larger clone is one base away. V gene TRBV28 combines with J gene TRBJ1-2; D ambiguous. CDR1 and CDR2 (germline): MDHEN, SYDVKM. This CDR3 region has 13 residues. The CDR3 spells CVSHTGFSYGYTF. In DNA, the CDR3 is TGTGTCAGCCACACGGGGTTCAGCTATGGCTACACCTTC.

This clonotype has a count of ten or more. The chain recombines TRBV7-2 with TRBJ2-2; TRBD1 matches 7 bases. The CDR3 totals 14 residues. With 4 bases clipped from V and 6 bases from J, the junction kept 5 bases outside the gene matches. Germline V gene lookup returns CDR1 SGHTA and CDR2 FQGNSA. The CDR3 region has the DNA TGTGCCAGCAGCTCACGAACAGGGGCCGGGGAGCTGTTTTTT. Its translation is CASSSRTGAGELFF.

There are many counts of this clonotype. The chain combines TRBV29-1 with TRBJ2-3; 9 positions agree with TRBD1. CDR1 SQVTM and CDR2 ANQGSEA come from the germline V gene. Trimming cost V 7 bases and J 5 bases; bases outside gene matches: 13. The CDR3 covers 15 residues. CDR3 region: CSDRLGGTGKDTQYF. In DNA form, the CDR3 reads TGCAGCGATAGATTGGGAGGGACAGGGAAAGATACGCAGTATTTT.

Only a few counts were recorded for this clonotype. The chain employs TRBV7-3 and TRBJ1-1; D not certain. Looked up from germline, CDR1 is SGHTA and CDR2 is FQGTGA. The V and J ends lost 5 bases and 1 base respectively, with 14 bases between them. The CDR3 length is 15 residues. DNA of the CDR3: TGTGCCAGCAGCCTAATATGGGTCCAGAACACTGAAGCTTTCTTT. Translating gives CASSLIWVQNTEAFF.

The chain couples TRBV7-2 to TRBJ2-1, with TRBD2 identical over 7 bases. The CDR3 is made up of 14 amino acids. Germline assignment: CDR1 SGHTA and CDR2 FQGNSA. V was pared by 5 bases and J by 6 bases, with 7 bases of the junction left unmatched. As DNA, the CDR3 is TGTGCCAGCAGCCCGGTGGGGGGGGGCAATGAGCAGTTCTTC. Its protein is CASSPVGGGNEQFF. The full variable domain, with the rest looked up from reference TRBV7-2 and TRBJ2-1, is GAGVSQSPSNKVTEKGKDVELRCDPISGHTALYWYRQSLGQGLEFLIYFQGNSAPDKSGLPSDRFSAERTGGSVSTLTIQRTQQEDSAVYLCASSPVGGGNEQFFGPGTRLTVL.

This clonotype has more than one count but fewer than ten. The chain carries TRBV28 and TRBJ1-2; the D is unclear. There are 13 residues in the CDR3. Germline V CDR1 and CDR2: MDHEN, SYDVKM. V dropped 4 bases and J dropped 4 bases, with 10 bases sitting between them. The CDR3 spells CASSSGYIYGYTF. CDR3 coding DNA: TGTGCCAGCAGTTCGGGGTACATCTATGGCTACACCTTC.

This clonotype was picked up many times. The V and J genes are TRBV2 and TRBJ2-1; D gene uncertain. Germline CDR1 reads SNHLY; CDR2 reads FYNNEI. The CDR3 contains 11 residues. Trimming shortened V by 8 bases and J by 4 bases, and 6 bases separated the two germline ends. Here the CDR3 reads CASGEYNEQFF. The CDR3 nucleotides are TGTGCCAGCGGGGAATACAATGAGCAGTTCTTC.

There are many counts of this clonotype. The chain employs TRBV11-1 and TRBJ2-7; TRBD1 aligns across 10 bases. V was clipped by 8 bases and J by 6 bases; unmatched bases: 16. CDR1 is SGHAT and CDR2 is FQDESV in the germline V gene (reference sequence). The CDR3 totals 16 residues. The DNA of the CDR3 is TGTGCCAGCTCAAGGGGGACGGGACAGGGGTTGCGCGAGCAGTACTTC. This gives the protein CASSRGTGQGLREQYF.

This clonotype was seen more than once but under ten times. This chain links TRBV28 with TRBJ2-7; 9 positions match TRBD2. This CDR3 region has 14 residues. Germline values: CDR1 MDHEN, CDR2 SYDVKM. Trimming at V came to 3 bases and at J to 4 bases, leaving 4 bases not matched to a gene. CDR3 nucleotides: TGTGCCAGCAGTTTTAGCGGGGGCGCTTACGAGCAGTACTTC. Translation gives CASSFSGGAYEQYF.

The chain couples TRBV5-1 to TRBJ1-3, with 7 bases that match TRBD1. The germline gives CDR1 SGHRS, CDR2 YFSETQ. V trimming: 5 bases; J trimming: 1 base; junction bases outside the gene matches: 3. CDR3 length: 14 amino acids. Written as DNA, the CDR3 is TGCGCCAGCAGGCCGACAGGGTCTGGAAACACCATATATTTT. Translating it yields CASRPTGSGNTIYF. The full variable domain, in which reference TRBV5-1 and TRBJ1-3 provide the parts outside the CDR3, is KAGVTQTPRYLIKTRGQQVTLSCSPISGHRSVSWYQQTPGQGLQFLFEYFSETQRNKGNFPGRFSGRQFSNSRSEMNVSTLELGDSALYLCASRPTGSGNTIYFGEGSWLTVV.

This clonotype was seen many times. The chain carries TRBV6-5 and TRBJ2-1; D may be TRBD1 or TRBD2 (5 bases each). The germline V and J ends were trimmed by 2 bases and 6 bases, with 11 bases remaining between them. Germline V lookup: CDR1 MNHEY, CDR2 SVGAGI. The CDR3 runs 14 residues. As DNA, the CDR3 is TGTGCCAGCAGTTACCGGGACCGCCTCAATGAGCAGTTCTTC. Protein sequence: CASSYRDRLNEQFF.

This clonotype was counted a few times. The chain combines TRBV29-1 with TRBJ2-7; 10 nucleotides align to TRBD2. This CDR3 spans 14 amino acids. J gave up 3 bases and V 2 bases, and 4 bases lay outside the gene matches. Germline CDR1 and CDR2: SQVTM and ANQGSEA. CDR3 sequence reads: CSVELAGGHYEQYF. The CDR3 DNA follows: TGCAGCGTTGAATTAGCGGGAGGCCACTACGAGCAGTACTTC.

This clonotype was seen a handful of times. The genes are TRBV6-5 and TRBJ1-5; 8 bases line up with TRBD1. This CDR3 is 16 amino acids long. V shed 5 bases and J 0 bases; nucleotides not matched to a gene: 6. Per germline, CDR1 MNHEY and CDR2 SVGAGI. The CDR3 loop is CASSPDRVYSNQPQHF. The CDR3, as DNA: TGTGCCAGCAGTCCGGACAGGGTCTATAGCAATCAGCCCCAGCATTTT.

This clonotype was seen a handful of times. The V gene is TRBV28, the J gene TRBJ2-7; D is unclear. This CDR3 region has 10 residues. Deletions cut 3 bases from V and 7 bases from J, with 4 bases between. CDR1 and CDR2 (germline): MDHEN, SYDVKM. CDR3 residues: CASSFREQYF. In DNA form, the CDR3 reads TGTGCCAGCAGTTTCAGGGAGCAGTACTTC.

The rearrangement links TRBV28 to TRBJ2-3; D perhaps matches TRBD2 (7 bases). V was cut by 3 bases and J by 6 bases, with 13 bases left in between. Per the germline V gene, CDR1 is MDHEN and CDR2 is SYDVKM. The CDR3 loop spans 14 amino acids. The chain's CDR3 is CASSLGRGLDTQYF. DNA of the CDR3: TGTGCCAGCAGTTTGGGGCGGGGGCTGGATACGCAGTATTTT.

This clonotype came up a few times. This chain links TRBV10-3 with TRBJ1-1; D is possibly TRBD1 (5 bases). The CDR3 is 14 residues long. V shed 2 bases and J shed 4 bases, with 11 bases lying between them. CDR1 is ENHRY and CDR2 is SYGVKD in the germline V gene. CDR3 sequence: CAISEALGGTEAFF. CDR3 in DNA: TGTGCCATCAGTGAGGCTCTCGGGGGCACTGAAGCTTTCTTT.

This clonotype showed up many times. This chain uses TRBV29-1 with TRBJ1-4, with 9 bases that match TRBD1. Germline V gene sequence: CDR1 SQVTM, CDR2 ANQGSEA. This CDR3 region has 12 residues. Trimming cost V 7 bases and J 8 bases; bases outside gene matches: 5. DNA for the CDR3: TGCAGCGGAGGACAGGGGAACGAAAAACTGTTTTTT. Protein: CSGGQGNEKLFF.

The chain couples TRBV7-8 to TRBJ1-1; D call uncertain. Trimming left V 0 bases short and J 4 bases short, with 3 bases between. The CDR3 extends over 12 amino acids. Looked up from germline, CDR1 is SGHVS and CDR2 is FQNEAQ. CDR3 in DNA: TGTGCCAGCAGCTTAGCGGGCACTGAAGCTTTCTTT. Protein sequence: CASSLAGTEAFF.